This T cell receptor (beta chain) stems from a study of T cell repertoires in cytomegalovirus infection. MiXCR, applied by TCRdb to the reads, yields one record per CDR3 protein. The sample includes hundreds of thousands of distinct CDR3 sequences, 35% of them seen just once. This clonotype originated in a human donor in good health (CMV status not recorded). Some clones in this sample may be carry-over from other donors' samples. The material sequenced was PBMCs.

CDR3: CASSYRATVDTEAFF. The CDR3 DNA sequence: TGTGCCAGCAGTTACAGGGCCACAGTGGACACTGAAGCTTTCTTT. J is TRBJ1-1 and V is TRBV6-5; D uncertain. Germline V lookup: CDR1 MNHEY, CDR2 SVGAGI. With 2 bases removed from V and 3 bases from J, the gap between germline ends came to 13 bases. The CDR3 consists of 15 residues.